The clone carrying this T cell receptor beta chain was counted a few times. The antigen is not known. The CDR3 is made up of 16 amino acids. Germline V gene sequence: CDR1 SGHDN, CDR2 FVKESK. V shed 3 bases and J 2 bases; nucleotides not matched to a gene: 3. Specified treatment: roughly 10-day PBMC culture with coronavirus spike peptide pools or control peptides (ViraFEST assay). Dates of PCR positivity, March to December 2020, preceded the US Alpha, Beta and Delta variants. This sample was included in a study of vaccination and CD4 T cells after COVID-19. Study background: The peptides that stimulated the cells were overlapping spike peptides from SARS-CoV-2, HCoV-NL63, HCoV-OC43 and HCoV-229E. Cultures that served as controls received a CEFX pool, an HIV-1 Nef pool, or no peptide.

Study-wide points: Spike mono-reactivity was found in 304 of the 307 vaccine-specific clones identified in convalescent patients.

An Oncomine TCR Beta short-read assay was used to sequence the DNA from cultured CD4+ T cells. TCRdb reprocessed the PCR reads via MiXCR and lists one record per CDR3 protein. The data show about 14,000 distinct CDR3 sequences, with about 53% seen just once and roughly a tenth held by the top ten. The source material was CD4+ T cells from blood, cultured in vitro, sampled before SARS-CoV-2 vaccination. This receptor was identified in a human donor who had recovered from COVID-19. The chain joins TRBV14 to TRBJ2-3, with 12 positions matching TRBD2. The CDR3 loop is CASSQGTSGFTDTQYF. The CDR3 bases are TGTGCCAGCAGCCAGGGGACTAGCGGGTTCACAGATACGCAGTATTTT.